Presented here are 18 T cell receptor beta chains from one specimen sequenced in a study of CD8 T cells in Susac syndrome. An input of roughly 0.5 to 1 ug of RNA was subjected to reverse transcription using random hexamers. TCRdb redid the calling of the immunoSEQ multiplex PCR reads with MiXCR, one entry per CDR3 protein. The sample includes about 200,000 distinct CDR3 sequences, nearly 95% of them seen just once. The sequenced sample consisted of CD4+ T cells from PBMCs. The source is a human donor with multiple sclerosis.

The chain is built from TRBV27 and TRBJ1-2; D not certain. This CDR3 region has 13 residues. Looked up from germline, CDR1 is MNHEY and CDR2 is SMNVEV (reference sequence). The V gene lost 5 bases and the J gene lost 8 bases, with 15 bases spanning the gap. CDR3 protein: CASSPPPNRGYTF. For the CDR3, the DNA is TGTGCCAGCAGTCCCCCCCCGAATCGGGGCTACACCTTC.

The chain carries TRBV20-1 and TRBJ2-1, with D possibly being TRBD2 (5 bases). The CDR3 runs 14 residues. V dropped 8 bases and J dropped 0 bases, with 14 bases sitting between them. The germline gives CDR1 DFQATT, CDR2 SNEGSKA (reference sequence). CDR3 in amino acids: CSFRIAHSYNEQFF. The CDR3 nucleotides are TGCAGTTTCAGAATAGCGCACTCCTACAATGAGCAGTTCTTC.

The chain carries TRBV30 and TRBJ1-1; D is unresolved. From germline, CDR1 is GTSNPN and CDR2 SVGIG (reference sequence). This CDR3 is 13 amino acids long. Trimming shortened V by 3 bases and J by 1 base, and 9 bases separated the two germline ends. As DNA, the CDR3 is TGTGCCTGGAGCTTGAGTCAGAACACTGAAGCTTTCTTT. Translating gives CAWSLSQNTEAFF. The whole variable domain, remainder taken from reference TRBV30 and TRBJ1-1, is SQTIHQWPATLVQPVGSPLSLECTVEGTSNPNLYWYRQAAGRGLQLLFYSVGIGQISSEVPQNLSASRPQDRQFILSSKKLLLSDSGFYLCAWSLSQNTEAFFGQGTRLTVV.

The chain recombines TRBV25-1 with TRBJ2-1; D is ambiguous. The CDR3 is 11 residues long. V was trimmed by 1 base and J by 9 bases, leaving 4 bases between them. Germline V gene data show CDR1 as MGHDK and CDR2 as SYGVNS. The CDR3 spells CASSESSEQFF. For the CDR3, the DNA is TGTGCCAGCAGTGAATCTAGTGAGCAGTTCTTC.

V gene TRBV9 combines with J gene TRBJ2-2, with D hard to call. The CDR3 length is 15 residues. Germline V gene sequence: CDR1 SGDLS, CDR2 YYNGEE. V was clipped by 0 bases and J by 5 bases, with 11 bases between them. CDR3 region: CASSVGPSPTGELFF. CDR3 nucleotide sequence: TGTGCCAGCAGCGTAGGTCCCTCTCCGACCGGGGAGCTGTTTTTT.

The chain combines TRBV23-1 with TRBJ2-2, with D maybe TRBD1 (5 bases). TRBV23-1 is an ORF; its function is uncertain. Trimming pared 4 bases from V and 3 bases from J, leaving 18 bases between. The CDR3 has 17 amino acids. The CDR3 nucleotides read TGCGCCAGCAGTCCCCAGAGACAGTCGTGTCACACCGGGGAGCTGTTTTTT. Translating it yields CASSPQRQSCHTGELFF.

This chain connects TRBV5-6 to TRBJ1-2, with 9 bases aligning to TRBD1. The length of the CDR3 is 15 residues. V was pared by 4 bases and J by 5 bases, with 9 bases of the junction left unmatched. Looked up from germline, CDR1 is SGHDT and CDR2 is YYEEEE. Written as DNA, the CDR3 is TGTGCCAGCAGCCCTCGGACAGGGGATGTTTATGGCTACACCTTC. Amino acids: CASSPRTGDVYGYTF.

V is TRBV3-1 and J is TRBJ2-7; a weak D match, TRBD1 (5 bases). V shed 3 bases and J shed 5 bases, with 14 bases lying between them. Per germline, CDR1 LGHDT and CDR2 YNNKEL (reference sequence). The CDR3 totals 14 residues. CDR3 sequence reads: CASSQAGKSHEQYF. Here the CDR3 DNA reads TGTGCCAGCAGCCAGGCAGGGAAGTCCCACGAGCAGTACTTC.

The J gene is TRBJ2-5, the V gene TRBV6-2 or TRBV6-3; 11 bases are a match to TRBD1. The germline CDR1 and CDR2 sequences are MNHEY and SVGEGT. The CDR3 has 17 amino acids. After removal of 7 bases from V and 5 bases from J, the junction contained 15 bases not matched to a gene. CDR3 amino acids: CASTLSRTGGTEETQYF. The CDR3 DNA reads as TGTGCCAGCACCCTTTCCCGGACAGGGGGCACGGAGGAGACCCAGTACTTC.

The CDR3 coding sequence is TGCAGTGCGCCGCCCGTGGGTCGGGCTAATGAAAAACTGTTTTTT. Its protein is CSAPPVGRANEKLFF. The gene calls are TRBV20-1 and TRBJ1-4; D is ambiguous. The ends were cut back, 6 bases at V and 3 bases at J, with 17 bases in the middle. CDR3 length: 15 amino acids. Germline assignment: CDR1 DFQATT and CDR2 SNEGSKA (reference sequence).

V gene TRBV7-9 combines with J gene TRBJ1-1, with D unresolved. Trimming removed 1 base at V and 4 bases at J, with 7 bases between. CDR3 size: 13 residues. CDR1 and CDR2 from the germline V gene are SEHNR and FQNEAQ (reference sequence). The CDR3 sequence is CASSLEGGTEAFF. The CDR3, as DNA: TGTGCCAGCAGCTTAGAAGGAGGCACTGAAGCTTTCTTT.

This clonotype has just one count. V gene TRBV5-5 combines with J gene TRBJ2-3, with TRBD2 matching over 8 bases. The CDR3 is 17 amino acids. The V gene's germline CDR1 is SGHKS and CDR2 YYEKEE (reference sequence). The V segment lost 4 bases and the J segment 7 bases; nucleotides outside the gene matches: 17. CDR3 nucleotides: TGTGCCAGCAGCCCCGCCTGGGCGTCGGGGGGGCGATATACGCAGTATTTT. Translation: CASSPAWASGGRYTQYF.

The chain uses TRBV3-1 and TRBJ1-2; 7 positions match TRBD1. Germline CDR1 and CDR2: LGHDT and YNNKEL (reference sequence). This CDR3 has 15 amino acids. V was pared by 0 bases and J by 2 bases, with 3 bases of the junction left unmatched. Here the CDR3 reads CASSQEGQRNYGYTF. CDR3 DNA sequence: TGTGCCAGCAGCCAAGAGGGACAGCGGAACTATGGCTACACCTTC.

The chain employs TRBV24-1 and TRBJ2-1; 7 positions match TRBD1. The V gene end was trimmed by 3 bases and the J gene end by 14 bases; junction bases not matched to a gene: 9. The germline CDR1 and CDR2 sequences are KGHDR and SFDVKD. The CDR3 has 13 amino acids. Here the CDR3 reads CATSDPVGQGEFF. In DNA form, the CDR3 reads TGTGCCACCAGTGATCCTGTGGGTCAGGGGGAGTTCTTC.

This chain links TRBV15 with TRBJ2-3, with 8 bases lining up with TRBD2. Germline V lookup: CDR1 LNHNV, CDR2 YYDKDF (reference sequence). The CDR3 has 16 amino acids. J lost 4 bases, V lost 0 bases, and 6 bases had no gene match. The DNA for the CDR3 is TGTGCCACCAGCAGAGATACGAGCGGGAGAGCAGATACGCAGTATTTT. Translating it yields CATSRDTSGRADTQYF.

The chain joins TRBV4-1 to TRBJ2-7, with 8 positions matching TRBD1. The germline gives CDR1 MGHRA, CDR2 YSYEKL. Unmatched junction bases numbered 7, after V lost 1 base and J lost 2 bases. The CDR3 is 16 amino acids. This chain's CDR3 is CASSQAETGVAYEQYF. In DNA form, the CDR3 reads TGCGCCAGCAGCCAAGCGGAGACAGGGGTAGCCTACGAGCAGTACTTC.

The chain joins TRBV11-2 to TRBJ1-5; D unresolved. CDR1 SGHAT and CDR2 FQNNGV come from the germline V gene. V dropped 5 bases and J dropped 3 bases, with 8 bases sitting between them. The CDR3 length is 13 residues. The DNA of the CDR3 is TGTGCCAGCAGCCCCGGTTACAATCAGCCCCAGCATTTT. Translating it yields CASSPGYNQPQHF. The full variable domain, its missing parts supplied by reference TRBV11-2 and TRBJ1-5, is EAGVAQSPRYKIIEKRQSVAFWCNPISGHATLYWYQQILGQGPKLLIQFQNNGVVDDSQLPKDRFSAERLKGVDSTLKIQPAKLEDSAVYLCASSPGYNQPQHFGDGTRLSIL.

The gene calls are TRBV12-3 or TRBV12-4 and TRBJ2-5; TRBD1 aligns across 9 bases. This CDR3 is built from 15 residues. The ends lost 5 bases at V and 4 bases at J; junction bases unmatched: 8. CDR3 sequence reads: CASSARDRVGETQYF. The CDR3 nucleotides are TGTGCCAGCAGTGCCCGGGACAGGGTAGGAGAGACCCAGTACTTC.